This is a list of T cell receptor beta chains from one sample in a study of shared clonotypes between healthy human individuals. This table comes from immunoSEQ multiplex PCR, and its TCRdb copy is limited to in-frame clones, with some not included. The sample carries over 2,000,000 clones, around 95% recorded once. Sequencing was performed on naive CD8+ T cells from PBMCs. The receptor source for this set is a man between 18 and 29 years old in good health. Some clones in this sample may be carry-over from other donors' samples. CDR3s include the opening cysteine and the closing phenylalanine or tryptophan. D genes are given only for firm matches. Some rows mark clone size as missing; the rest say once, few, many or name a class of expanded clone.

d_call,v_call,clone_size,j_call,cdr3_nt,cdr3_aa
NA,TRBV28,NA,TRBJ2-1,TGTGCCAGCAGTTCATTATCGGGATACAATGAGCAGTTCTTC,CASSSLSGYNEQFF
NA,TRBV19,once,TRBJ2-2,TGTGCCAGTAGCTACACTAGGAGGGACACCGGGGAGCTGTTTTTT,CASSYTRRDTGELFF
TRBD2,TRBV4-1,once,TRBJ2-1,TGCGCCAGCAGCCAAGTTCAGCGGGAGCGAGTGATTAATGAGCAGTTCTTC,CASSQVQRERVINEQFF
TRBD2,TRBV7-6,NA,TRBJ2-1,TGTGCCAGCAGCTTTAGCGGGAGTTTCTATGAGCAGTTCTTC,CASSFSGSFYEQFF
NA,TRBV30,NA,TRBJ2-6,TGTGCCTGGAGTGTACTTGGCCCTCTCTCTGGGGCCAACGTCCTGACTTTC,CAWSVLGPLSGANVLTF
NA,TRBV29-1,NA,TRBJ2-7,TGCAGCGTTCTGGGCGGATCCTACGAGCAGTACTTC,CSVLGGSYEQYF
NA,TRBV9,once,TRBJ1-3,TGTGCCAGCAGCGTAGGCGCAGGCCCCGGAAACACCATATATTTT,CASSVGAGPGNTIYF
TRBD1,TRBV14,NA,TRBJ1-2,TGTGCCAGCAGCCAAGATTATATAAAGGGGGACAGGGCGGAGAGTGGCTATGGCTACACCTTC,CASSQDYIKGDRAESGYGYTF
TRBD2,TRBV29-1,NA,TRBJ2-7,TGCAGCGCCGAGGGCACAGGGGGGACTAGCGGGATGTACGAGCAGTACTTC,CSAEGTGGTSGMYEQYF
TRBD1,TRBV7-9,NA,TRBJ2-1,TGTGCCAGCAGCATACCGGGACAGGGGGGCTTGAATGAGCAGTTCTTC,CASSIPGQGGLNEQFF
NA,TRBV5-6,NA,TRBJ2-7,TGTGCCAGCAGCAGGAATTGGGACACGATCTACGAGCAGTACTTC,CASSRNWDTIYEQYF
NA,TRBV2,NA,TRBJ1-2,TGTGCCAGCAGTTTCCGGGGGGCTAACTATGGCTACACCTTC,CASSFRGANYGYTF
NA,TRBV7-9,NA,TRBJ2-7,TGTGCCAGCAGCTTAGGACCTGGGAAGGTAATCTCCTACGAGCAGTACTTC,CASSLGPGKVISYEQYF
TRBD2,TRBV27,NA,TRBJ2-1,TGTGCCAGCAGGTTATCGGGAGGGTATGAGCAGTTCTTC,CASRLSGGYEQFF
TRBD1,TRBV7-8,once,TRBJ2-7,TGTGCCAGCAGCCAGGACAGGGGTTACGAGCAGTACTTC,CASSQDRGYEQYF
TRBD2,TRBV2,NA,TRBJ2-1,TGTGCCAGCAGTGAACTACCGGGACTAGCGAATGAGCAGTTCTTC,CASSELPGLANEQFF
TRBD1,TRBV7-2,NA,TRBJ2-7,TGTGCCAGCAGCCGCGAGGGACAGTCCTACGAGCAGTACTTC,CASSREGQSYEQYF
TRBD1,TRBV7-9,NA,TRBJ1-1,TGTGCCAGCAGCCGGGGGACAGGGCTAATGAACACTGAAGCTTTCTTT,CASSRGTGLMNTEAFF
NA,TRBV15,once,TRBJ2-7,TGTGCCACCAGAGATCCGGGGGATACCGAGCAGTACTTC,CATRDPGDTEQYF
NA,TRBV27,NA,TRBJ2-3,TGTGCCAGCATTTCCCCGGACACCCATACGCAGTATTTT,CASISPDTHTQYF
TRBD2,TRBV27,once,TRBJ2-3,TGTGCCAGCAGTCCAAGACTAGCGATCACAGATACGCAGTATTTT,CASSPRLAITDTQYF
NA,TRBV11-2,NA,TRBJ1-2,TGTGCCAGCAGCTTAGGTTTGGTGAATGGCTACACCTTC,CASSLGLVNGYTF
NA,TRBV9,NA,TRBJ2-5,TGTGCCAGCAGCGTTTCGGGGAGGGAGACCCAGTACTTC,CASSVSGRETQYF
NA,TRBV15,NA,TRBJ2-2,TGTGCCACCAGCACTCGTCTTTGGGGGTCTGACACCGGGGAGCTGTTTTTT,CATSTRLWGSDTGELFF
NA,TRBV7-6,NA,TRBJ2-2,TGTGCCAGCAGTAGTACGGGACCTAACACCGGGGAGCTGTTTTTT,CASSSTGPNTGELFF
TRBD1,TRBV14,NA,TRBJ1-1,TGTGCCAGCAGCCAAGAGGTCGACAGGGTGAACACTGAAGCTTTCTTT,CASSQEVDRVNTEAFF
NA,TRBV5-1,NA,TRBJ2-7,TGCGCCAGCAGCGGTACGGAAACGTACGAGCAGTACTTC,CASSGTETYEQYF
TRBD2,TRBV9,NA,TRBJ2-5,TGTGCCAGCAGCTTTGGCGGGAGGGCCGGAGAGACCCAGTACTTC,CASSFGGRAGETQYF
TRBD1,TRBV9,once,TRBJ1-5,TGTGCCAGCAGCGTAGAAGGGGGCCAGCCCCAGCATTTT,CASSVEGGQPQHF
TRBD2,TRBV5-5,NA,TRBJ2-7,TGTGCCAGCAGCTACAGCGGGAGCCCCTACGAGCAGTACTTC,CASSYSGSPYEQYF
NA,TRBV6-1,NA,TRBJ2-1,TGTGCCAGCAGTGAAGCAGCTGGGGCCTATGAGCAGTTCTTC,CASSEAAGAYEQFF
NA,TRBV7-9,once,TRBJ2-6,TGTGCCAGCAGCTCCGGGCCCGGGCATACTGGGGCCAACGTCCTGACTTTC,CASSSGPGHTGANVLTF
TRBD1,TRBV27,NA,TRBJ1-5,TGTGCCAGCAGCAGGACAGGGTTTGGCAATCAGCCCCAGCATTTT,CASSRTGFGNQPQHF
NA,TRBV25-1,once,TRBJ1-4,TGTGCCAGCAGGAGGGCCTCCTGGGAAAAACTGTTTTTT,CASRRASWEKLFF
NA,TRBV4-1,NA,TRBJ1-1,TGCGCCAGCAGCCAAGGATATCGGACAGCCTCCTTTGAAGCTTTCTTT,CASSQGYRTASFEAFF
NA,TRBV7-9,NA,TRBJ2-4,TGTGCCAGCAGCTTAGGAGGGGGAGGGAACATTCAGTACTTC,CASSLGGGGNIQYF
NA,TRBV11-2,NA,TRBJ2-7,TGTGCCAGCAGCTTAGTACCCGGGAGCGAGCAGTACTTC,CASSLVPGSEQYF
TRBD1,TRBV27,NA,TRBJ2-1,TGTGCCAGCAGAGACAGGGGTTCCTACAATGAGCAGTTCTTC,CASRDRGSYNEQFF
NA,TRBV19,NA,TRBJ1-4,TGTGCCAGTAGTATAACCCTGACTTGGGGGTCGGTACTCATTCCCTCGGAAAAACTGTTTTTT,CASSITLTWGSVLIPSEKLFF
NA,TRBV5-6,NA,TRBJ1-6,TGTGCCAGCAGCTTGGGTACGGCGTCTGCTAATTCACCCCTCCACTTT,CASSLGTASANSPLHF
NA,TRBV9,NA,TRBJ2-1,TGTGCCAGCAGCGTAGTTTCAAGCTCCTACAATGAGCAGTTCTTC,CASSVVSSSYNEQFF
NA,TRBV5-4,NA,TRBJ2-7,TGTGCCAGCAGCCCTGGGGCGGAGAGATCCTACGAGCAGTACTTC,CASSPGAERSYEQYF
TRBD2,TRBV7-9,NA,TRBJ2-1,TGTGCCAGCAGCCCCCGTCTAGCGGGAGGCTACAATGAGCAGTTCTTC,CASSPRLAGGYNEQFF
NA,TRBV28,NA,TRBJ1-1,TGTGCCAGCAGTTGGTCTAAAAGCAAATACACTGAAGCTTTCTTT,CASSWSKSKYTEAFF
NA,TRBV28,NA,TRBJ2-5,TGTGCCAGCGGGCCCGACGGGGGCTGGAGAAAGACCCAGTACTTC,CASGPDGGWRKTQYF
NA,TRBV19,NA,TRBJ2-1,TGTGCCAGTAGTATTGCCCGTCACAATGAGCAGTTCTTC,CASSIARHNEQFF
NA,TRBV27,NA,TRBJ2-3,TGTGCCAGCAATGCTAGCACAGATACGCAGTATTTT,CASNASTDTQYF
NA,TRBV6-1,NA,TRBJ2-7,TGTGCCAGCAGTGCCTCGGGCAAAGGCTACGAGCAGTACTTC,CASSASGKGYEQYF
TRBD1,TRBV14,NA,TRBJ2-7,TGTGCCAGCAGCCACAGCCAGTACCGGGACAGGGCCCTCGACGAGCAGTACTTC,CASSHSQYRDRALDEQYF
TRBD1,TRBV5-1,NA,TRBJ1-1,TGCGCCAGCAGCTTGGCCCAGGGGGCCAAGAACACTGAAGCTTTCTTT,CASSLAQGAKNTEAFF
TRBD2,TRBV27,NA,TRBJ2-7,TGTGCCAGCAGTTTGGGGCTAGCGGGAGGTTCCGAGCAGTACTTC,CASSLGLAGGSEQYF
TRBD1,TRBV11-2,NA,TRBJ2-5,TGTGCCAGCAGCCCCGGGACAGGGGGCTGGGCCCTTCAAGAGACCCAGTACTTC,CASSPGTGGWALQETQYF
NA,TRBV7-9,NA,TRBJ2-5,TGTGCCAGCAGCTTAGGACAGGCCCAAGGGGAGACCCAGTACTTC,CASSLGQAQGETQYF
TRBD1,TRBV28,NA,TRBJ1-1,TGTGCCAGCAGTTTTCCCGGACAGGGGGATGGCACTGAAGCTTTCTTT,CASSFPGQGDGTEAFF
NA,TRBV11-2,NA,TRBJ1-1,TGTGCCAGCAGCTTAGGAGGGAAGGTCACTGAAGCTTTCTTT,CASSLGGKVTEAFF